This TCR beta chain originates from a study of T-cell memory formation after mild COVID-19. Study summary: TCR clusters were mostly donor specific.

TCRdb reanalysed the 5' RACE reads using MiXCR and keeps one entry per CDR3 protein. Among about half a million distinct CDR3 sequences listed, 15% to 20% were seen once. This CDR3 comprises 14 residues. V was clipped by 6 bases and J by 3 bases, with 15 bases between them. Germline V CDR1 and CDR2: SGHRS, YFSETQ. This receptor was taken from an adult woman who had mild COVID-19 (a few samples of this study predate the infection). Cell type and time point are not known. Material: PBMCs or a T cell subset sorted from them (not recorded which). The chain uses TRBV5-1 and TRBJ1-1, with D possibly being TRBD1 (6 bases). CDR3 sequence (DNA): TGCGCCAGCAACAGGGTCTCGGGAGACACTGAAGCTTTCTTT. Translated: CASNRVSGDTEAFF. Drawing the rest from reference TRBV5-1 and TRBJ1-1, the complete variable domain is KAGVTQTPRYLIKTRGQQVTLSCSPISGHRSVSWYQQTPGQGLQFLFEYFSETQRNKGNFPGRFSGRQFSNSRSEMNVSTLELGDSALYLCASNRVSGDTEAFFGQGTRLTVV.